The sequence of this T cell receptor (beta chain) was determined in a study of PD-1 blockade in mismatch repair-deficient tumors. About this clone: Its matching antigen is unknown.

The assay was immunoSEQ multiplex PCR, and TCRdb's table has in-frame clones only and misses some. This sample yields thousands of clones, of which approximately 88% are seen a single time; roughly 12% belongs to the top ten. Time point: roughly 10-day in vitro stimulation with candidate neoantigen peptide 7. Mismatch repair deficiency was confirmed in all patients, by PCR or immunohistochemistry. Several ELISpot-reactive neoantigen peptides each drove an approximately 10-day in vitro stimulation. Germline CDR1 reads SGDLS; CDR2 reads YYNGEE. The V and J ends lost 2 bases and 4 bases, in that order; junction bases with no gene match: 6. The CDR3 has 15 amino acids.

The J gene is TRBJ2-7, the V gene TRBV9, with 10 bases fitting TRBD2. This clonotype was sampled from an adult with mismatch repair-deficient cancer. The specimen was cells cultured in vitro, collected from a patient treated with pembrolizumab. CDR3: CASSVASGRSYEQYF. The CDR3 bases are TGTGCCAGCAGCGTGGCTAGCGGGAGATCTTACGAGCAGTACTTC.